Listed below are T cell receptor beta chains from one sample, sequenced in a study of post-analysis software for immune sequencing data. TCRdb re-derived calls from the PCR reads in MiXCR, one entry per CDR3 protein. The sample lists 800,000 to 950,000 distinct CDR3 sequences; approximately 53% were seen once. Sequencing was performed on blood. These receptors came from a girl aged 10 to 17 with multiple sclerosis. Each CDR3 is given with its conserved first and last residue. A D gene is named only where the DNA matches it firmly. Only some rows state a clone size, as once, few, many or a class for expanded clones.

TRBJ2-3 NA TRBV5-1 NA TGCGCCAGCAACAGGACCCTACCCCTCACAGATACGCAGTATTTT CASNRTLPLTDTQYF
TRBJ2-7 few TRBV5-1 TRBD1 TGCGCCAGCAGCCCTACAGGGGGATACTCCTACGAGCAGTACTTC CASSPTGGYSYEQYF
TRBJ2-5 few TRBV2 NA TGTGCCAGCAGGGTACAGGGAGCGGAGACCCAGTACTTC CASRVQGAETQYF
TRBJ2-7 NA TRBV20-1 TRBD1 TGCAGTGCTAGAGATAAAGGACAGGGTTGGGAGCAGTACTTC CSARDKGQGWEQYF
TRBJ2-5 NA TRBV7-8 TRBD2 TGTGCCAGCAGCTTCGGAGTAGCGGGGGAGCAAGAGACCCAGTACTTC CASSFGVAGEQETQYF
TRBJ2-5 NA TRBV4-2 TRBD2 TGTGCCAGCAGCCAGTATCCCGGGACTAGCGGGGGGGCCACCGGAGAGACCCAGTACTTC CASSQYPGTSGGATGETQYF
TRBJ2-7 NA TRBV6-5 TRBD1 TGTGCCAGCAGTTACCTGGGACAGGGAACCGACGAGCAGTACTTC CASSYLGQGTDEQYF
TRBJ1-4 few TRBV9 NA TGTGCCAGCAGCGTAGATGGAGGGAATGAAAAACTGTTTTTT CASSVDGGNEKLFF
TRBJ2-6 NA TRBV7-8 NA TGTGCCAGCAGCCTACGACAGAGGAAAATTTCTGGGGCCAACGTCCTGACTTTC CASSLRQRKISGANVLTF
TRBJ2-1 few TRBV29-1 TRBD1 TGCAGCGCCGAGGGACAGCACAATGAGCAGTTCTTC CSAEGQHNEQFF
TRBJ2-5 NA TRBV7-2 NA TGTGCCAGCAGGACCCCTAGTGGCTCCCCAGGCCAGTACTTC CASRTPSGSPGQYF
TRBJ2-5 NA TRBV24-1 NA TGTGCCACCAGTGATTCACAAGAGACCCAGTACTTC CATSDSQETQYF
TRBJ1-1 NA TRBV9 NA TGTGCCAGCAGCGTCGAAGGGAGCGGCACTGAAGCTTTCTTT CASSVEGSGTEAFF
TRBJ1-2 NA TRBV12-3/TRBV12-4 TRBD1 TGTGCCAGCAGTCCGGGGACAGCAGGATTGAGCTACACCTTC CASSPGTAGLSYTF
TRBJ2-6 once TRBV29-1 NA TGCAGCGTCCGAGGGGGATCTGGGGCCAACGTCCTGACTTTC CSVRGGSGANVLTF
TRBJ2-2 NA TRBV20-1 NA TGCAGTGCTAGAGTTCCGGGGAGGATCGGGGAGCTGTTTTTT CSARVPGRIGELFF
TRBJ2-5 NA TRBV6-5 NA TGTGCCAGCAGCGGAGGGTCCTGGGAGACCCAGTACTTC CASSGGSWETQYF
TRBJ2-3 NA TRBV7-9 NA TGTGCCAGCAGCTTAAGGGCAGGGGACCCAGATACGCAGTATTTT CASSLRAGDPDTQYF
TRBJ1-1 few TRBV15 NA TGTGCCACCAGCAGAGAGAACGGGGTCGCTTTCTTT CATSRENGVAFF
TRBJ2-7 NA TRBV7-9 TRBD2 TGTGCCAGCAGCACTCACGCTCTAGCGGAAGGTTCCTACGAGCAGTACTTC CASSTHALAEGSYEQYF
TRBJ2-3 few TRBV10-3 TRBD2 TGTGCCATCAGTGACCGAGCGGGAGGCCTTACGCACACAAGAGATACGCAGTATTTT CAISDRAGGLTHTRDTQYF
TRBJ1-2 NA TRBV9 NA TGTGCCAGCAGCGTAGCCTACAGGGATGGCTACACCTTC CASSVAYRDGYTF
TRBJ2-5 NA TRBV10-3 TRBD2 TGTGCCATCAGGGCTAGCGGGGGCGGCGGAGAGACCCAGTACTTC CAIRASGGGGETQYF
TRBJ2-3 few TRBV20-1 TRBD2 TGCAGTGCCTCCCCGGGGCGGGAGCCAGATACGCAGTATTTT CSASPGREPDTQYF
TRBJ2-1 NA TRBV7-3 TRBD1 TGTGCCAGCAGCCCCGCCGGGACAGGGAGCAATGAGCAGTTCTTC CASSPAGTGSNEQFF
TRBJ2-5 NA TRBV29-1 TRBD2 TGCAGCGTTGAAGGCGGGAGCCTTGAGACCCAGTACTTC CSVEGGSLETQYF
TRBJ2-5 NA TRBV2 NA TGTGCCAGCAGCGGAGAGCACTTAAGTGTGGGGCAAGAGACCCAGTACTTC CASSGEHLSVGQETQYF
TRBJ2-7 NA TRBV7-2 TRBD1 TGTGCCAGCAGAACCGGGACAGGGTCCTACGAGCAGTACTTC CASRTGTGSYEQYF
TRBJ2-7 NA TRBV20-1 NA TGCAGTGCTAGTGAGGCGGGCTACGAGCAGTACTTC CSASEAGYEQYF
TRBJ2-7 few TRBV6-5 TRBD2 TGTGCCAGCAGTTACTCGGCGGGGGTCAGGAACTTCGAGCAGTACTTC CASSYSAGVRNFEQYF
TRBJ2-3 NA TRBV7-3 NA TGTGCCAGCAGCCCAGCGGATAGCACAGATACGCAGTATTTT CASSPADSTDTQYF
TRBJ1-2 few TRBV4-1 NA TGCGCCAGCAGCCAAGAGTCGACGCCACCTTTTAACTATGGCTACACCTTC CASSQESTPPFNYGYTF
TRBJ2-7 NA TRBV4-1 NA TGCGCCAGCAGCCAAGCTGCAGGGATGACCTACGAGCAGTACTTC CASSQAAGMTYEQYF
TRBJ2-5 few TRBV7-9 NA TGTGCCAGCAGCGAGCCGGGTGTCGGAGAGACCCAGTACTTC CASSEPGVGETQYF
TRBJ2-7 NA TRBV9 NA TGTGCCAGCAGCGTAGGCAGGTCTAACGAGCAGTACTTC CASSVGRSNEQYF
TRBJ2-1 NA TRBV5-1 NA TGCGCCAGCAGCTTGCGGTGGAATGAGCAGTTCTTC CASSLRWNEQFF
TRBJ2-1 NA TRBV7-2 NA TGTGCCAGCAGCTTACAGGCAGGTGACAATGAGCAGTTCTTC CASSLQAGDNEQFF
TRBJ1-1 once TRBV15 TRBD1 TGTGCCACCAGCAGAGATTTAAGACAGGGGGTCTACACTGAAGCTTTCTTT CATSRDLRQGVYTEAFF
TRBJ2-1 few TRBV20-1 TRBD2 TGCAGTGCTAGAGTGCCTAGCGGGGGGAAGTACAATGAGCAGTTCTTC CSARVPSGGKYNEQFF
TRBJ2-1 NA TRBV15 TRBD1 TGTGCCACCAGCAGAGGGTTGGGACAGGGGGCCAATGAGCAGTTCTTC CATSRGLGQGANEQFF
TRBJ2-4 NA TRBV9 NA TGTGCCAGCAGCGTAGATCCCCTCGTGGAGGGGTCCAAAAACATTCAGTACTTC CASSVDPLVEGSKNIQYF
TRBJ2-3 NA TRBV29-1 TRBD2 TGCAGCGGGGCTCTCGGGGGGAGCACAGATACGCAGTATTTT CSGALGGSTDTQYF
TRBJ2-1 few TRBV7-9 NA TGTGCCAGCAGCTCGCGGGAAACTGAGCAGTTCTTC CASSSRETEQFF
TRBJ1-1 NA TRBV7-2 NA TGTGCCAGCAGCGCCTACAGGGCATCTGAAGCTTTCTTT CASSAYRASEAFF
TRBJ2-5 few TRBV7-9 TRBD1 TGTGCCAGCAGCGACGGGACAGTCCAAGAGACCCAGTACTTC CASSDGTVQETQYF
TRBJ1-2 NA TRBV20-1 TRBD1 TGCAGTGCCTCGGACAGGGGTCACGGCTACACCTTC CSASDRGHGYTF
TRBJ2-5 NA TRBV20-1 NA TGCAGTGCTAGACTAGCAGTAGAGACCCAGTACTTC CSARLAVETQYF
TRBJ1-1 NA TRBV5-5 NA TGTGCCAGCAGCTTGGGATCGATAGCTTTCTTT CASSLGSIAFF
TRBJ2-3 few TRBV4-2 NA TGTGCCAGCAGCCCGAGATATGGCACAGATACGCAGTATTTT CASSPRYGTDTQYF
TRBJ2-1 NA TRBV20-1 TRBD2 TGCAGTGCTAGGACTAGCGGGAACTACAATGAGCAGTTCTTC CSARTSGNYNEQFF
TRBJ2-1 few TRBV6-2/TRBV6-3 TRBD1 TGTGCCGGCAGTAGTCGGACAGGGCCTTCCGGGGCTTACAATGAGCAGTTCTTC CAGSSRTGPSGAYNEQFF
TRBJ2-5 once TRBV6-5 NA TGTGCCAGCAGTTCCCGAGTGGTCGATGAGCAGTACTTC CASSSRVVDEQYF